Below are 16 T cell receptor beta chains sequenced from a single sample in a study of blood T cell repertoires in COVID-19. Some clones are missing from TCRdb's copy, which holds only in-frame ones; the method was immunoSEQ multiplex PCR. The table shows more than 70,000 clones, with around 84% occurring only once. Sequencing used peripheral blood. Receptors originate from an elderly woman in a cohort sampled during active or convalescent COVID-19.

J is TRBJ1-1 and V is TRBV14; D unclear. Germline V gene lookup returns CDR1 SGHDN and CDR2 FVKESK. This CDR3 is built from 14 residues. Deletions cut 1 base from V and 5 bases from J, with 11 bases between. CDR3 in amino acids: CASSQVGGGTEAFF. Written as DNA, the CDR3 is TGTGCCAGCAGCCAAGTGGGAGGTGGGACTGAAGCTTTCTTT.

The chain couples TRBV18 to TRBJ1-1; 7 bases map to TRBD1. V was clipped by 4 bases and J by 3 bases; unmatched bases: 5. CDR3 length equals 14 residues. Germline CDR1 reads KGHSH; CDR2 reads LQKENI. The CDR3 DNA reads as TGTGCCAGCTCACAAACTACAGGGGACACTGAAGCTTTCTTT. Amino acids: CASSQTTGDTEAFF. Based on the CDR3 plus reference TRBV18 and TRBJ1-1, the full variable domain is NAGVMQNPRHLVRRRGQEARLRCSPMKGHSHVYWYRQLPEEGLKFMVYLQKENIIDESGMPKERFSAEFPKEGPSILRIQQVVRGDSAAYFCASSQTTGDTEAFFGQGTRLTVV.

This sequence joins TRBV7-9 and TRBJ2-5; D remains unclear. The CDR3 extends over 13 amino acids. V lost 1 base and J 5 bases, leaving 8 bases between the germline ends. Germline V CDR1 and CDR2: SEHNR, FQNEAQ (reference sequence). CDR3 DNA: TGTGCCAGCAGCTTAGACAGCTGGGAGACCCAGTACTTC. Translated: CASSLDSWETQYF.

The chain is built from TRBV6-5 and TRBJ2-1, with TRBD2 matching over 7 bases. The CDR3 consists of 15 residues. V lost 10 bases, J lost 8 bases, and 17 bases stayed unmatched. Germline-derived CDR1 and CDR2 are MNHEY and SVGAGI. CDR3 bases: TGTGCCACCTCACTTTCGGGGCGGGAGAGCGATGAGCAGTTCTTC. Its protein is CATSLSGRESDEQFF.

This rearrangement joins TRBV5-1 to TRBJ2-1, with 10 bases identical to TRBD2. J was trimmed by 5 bases and V by 4 bases; bases with no gene match: 6. Germline loops: CDR1 SGHRS, CDR2 YFSETQ. There are 15 residues in the CDR3. CDR3 nucleotide sequence: TGCGCCAGCAGCCCATTAGCGGGAGGAAACAATGAGCAGTTCTTC. Its translation is CASSPLAGGNNEQFF.

CDR3 region: CASSLYPPRQGVGNQPQHF. The DNA of the CDR3 is TGTGCCAGCAGTTTATATCCCCCTCGACAGGGGGTTGGCAATCAGCCCCAGCATTTT. The J gene is TRBJ1-5, the V gene TRBV28; 9 bases align to TRBD1. V shed 1 base and J 2 bases; nucleotides not matched to a gene: 12. The CDR3 covers 19 residues. Germline assignment: CDR1 MDHEN and CDR2 SYDVKM.

The gene calls are TRBV10-3 and TRBJ1-1, with a possible D match to TRBD1 (6 bases). The germline V and J ends were trimmed by 6 bases and 0 bases, with 11 bases remaining between them. The CDR3 consists of 14 residues. The germline CDR1 and CDR2 sequences are ENHRY and SYGVKD. CDR3 nucleotide sequence: TGTGCCATCAGAATGGACAGACTGAACACTGAAGCTTTCTTT. This codes for CAIRMDRLNTEAFF.

The chain uses TRBV5-1 and TRBJ1-2, with TRBD1 identical over 10 bases. Germline CDR1 is SGHRS and CDR2 is YFSETQ. J lost 5 bases, V lost 4 bases, and 5 bases had no gene match. This CDR3 has 14 amino acids. CDR3 loop: CASSMGQGSYGYTF. Written as DNA, the CDR3 is TGCGCCAGCAGCATGGGACAGGGGTCGTATGGCTACACCTTC.

The J gene is TRBJ1-2, the V gene TRBV3-1 (or the pseudogene TRBV3-2); D not resolved. V was trimmed by 2 bases and J by 4 bases, leaving 5 bases between them. Germline CDR1 and CDR2: LGHDT and YNNKEL (reference sequence). The CDR3 is made up of 12 amino acids. The DNA for the CDR3 is TGTGCCAGCAGCCAATCGGGCTATGGCTACACCTTC. Translating it yields CASSQSGYGYTF.

This chain links TRBV6-6 with TRBJ1-4, with D uncertain. The ends were cut back, 2 bases at V and 3 bases at J, with 7 bases in the middle. Germline-derived CDR1 and CDR2 are MNHNY and SVGAGI (reference sequence). The CDR3 extends over 14 amino acids. The CDR3 DNA follows: TGTGCCAGCAGTTACGCGATGGCTAATGAAAAACTGTTTTTT. Translating it yields CASSYAMANEKLFF.

The chain uses TRBV6-1 and TRBJ1-2, with 8 bases identical to TRBD1. The CDR3 totals 15 residues. The germline CDR1 and CDR2 sequences are MNHNS and SASEGT. The trim removed 1 base at V and 4 bases at J, leaving 5 bases unmatched. In DNA form, the CDR3 reads TGTGCCAGCAGTGAAGGCTGGACAGGGTCCTATGGCTACACCTTC. Residues: CASSEGWTGSYGYTF.

The rearrangement uses TRBV27 and TRBJ1-4; no clear D. Germline loops: CDR1 MNHEY, CDR2 SMNVEV (reference sequence). There are 16 residues in the CDR3. V was cut by 6 bases and J by 0 bases, with 14 bases left in between. The CDR3: CASRNGVPATNEKLFF. For the CDR3, the DNA is TGTGCCAGCAGGAATGGAGTTCCGGCAACTAATGAAAAACTGTTTTTT.

V usage is TRBV24-1 and J usage is TRBJ2-3, with D possibly TRBD2 on 7 matching bases. V shed 5 bases and J shed 8 bases, with 19 bases lying between them. This CDR3 is 15 amino acids long. Germline-derived CDR1 and CDR2 are KGHDR and SFDVKD. In nucleotides, the CDR3 is TGTGCCACCAGTGGGGGGGGGCGGGATATAGCTACGCAGTATTTT. Translated, it gives CATSGGGRDIATQYF.

The chain's CDR3 is CASSYAGGRGNTIYF. The CDR3 DNA follows: TGTGCCAGCAGCTATGCAGGGGGCAGGGGAAACACCATATATTTT. This sequence joins TRBV5-4 and TRBJ1-3; TRBD1 matches at 8 bases. Germline V lookup: CDR1 SGHNT, CDR2 YYREEE (reference sequence). There are 15 residues in the CDR3. J gave up 4 bases and V 3 bases, and 6 bases lay outside the gene matches.

In its sample, this clone was seen a few times. The chain is built from TRBV29-1 and TRBJ2-3, with D possibly being TRBD2 (5 bases). CDR3 length: 15 amino acids. Deletions cut 7 bases from V and 2 bases from J, with 19 bases between. In germline, CDR1 is SQVTM, CDR2 ANQGSEA. The CDR3 here is CSAQRANSDTDTQYF. The CDR3 DNA sequence: TGCAGCGCCCAGAGGGCGAATTCGGACACAGATACGCAGTATTTT.

The chain couples TRBV18 to TRBJ1-1; 9 nucleotides agree with TRBD1. Trimming at V came to 3 bases and at J to 2 bases, leaving 7 bases not matched to a gene. This CDR3 is built from 16 residues. Germline values: CDR1 KGHSH, CDR2 LQKENI. The DNA for the CDR3 is TGTGCCAGCTCACCCCCAGGGACAGGGCGAAACACTGAAGCTTTCTTT. It specifies CASSPPGTGRNTEAFF.